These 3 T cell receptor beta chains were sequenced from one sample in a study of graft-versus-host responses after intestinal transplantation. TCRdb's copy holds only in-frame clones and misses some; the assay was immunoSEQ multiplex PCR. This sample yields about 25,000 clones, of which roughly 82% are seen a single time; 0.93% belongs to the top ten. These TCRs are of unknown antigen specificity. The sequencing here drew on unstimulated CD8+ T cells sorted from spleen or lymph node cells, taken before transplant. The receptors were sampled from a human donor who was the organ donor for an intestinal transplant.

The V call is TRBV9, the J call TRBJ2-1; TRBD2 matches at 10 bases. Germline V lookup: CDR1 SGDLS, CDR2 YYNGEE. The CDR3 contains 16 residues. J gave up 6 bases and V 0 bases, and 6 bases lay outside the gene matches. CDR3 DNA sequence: TGTGCCAGCAGCGTAGCTGGGGCTAGCGGGAGCAATGAGCAGTTCTTC. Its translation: CASSVAGASGSNEQFF.

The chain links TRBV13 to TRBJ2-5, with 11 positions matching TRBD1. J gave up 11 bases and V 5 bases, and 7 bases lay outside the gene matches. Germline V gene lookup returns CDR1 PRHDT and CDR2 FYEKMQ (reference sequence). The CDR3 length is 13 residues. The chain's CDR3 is CASSTGQGAGQYF. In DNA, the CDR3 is TGTGCCAGCAGCACCGGACAGGGGGCTGGGCAGTACTTC.

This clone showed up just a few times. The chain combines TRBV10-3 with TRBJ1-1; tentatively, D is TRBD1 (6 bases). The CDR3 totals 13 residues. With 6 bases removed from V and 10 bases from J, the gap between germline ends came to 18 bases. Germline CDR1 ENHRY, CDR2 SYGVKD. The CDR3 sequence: CAISLSQGNGAFF. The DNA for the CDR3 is TGTGCCATCAGCCTATCACAGGGAAATGGAGCTTTCTTT.